Presented here are 6 T cell receptor beta chains from one specimen sequenced in a study of monozygotic twins with inflammatory bowel disease (dated by TCRdb to between 2018 and 2020). Library preparation employed 5' RACE. This sample was sequenced with an Illumina HiSeq 2500. TCRdb reprocessed the reads and lists each CDR3 protein sequence as a single entry, with no DNA. This sample's table carries some 90,000 distinct CDR3 sequences. The leading ten clones occupy around 6.8% of the sample. Sequenced material: blood. The receptors here all came from a human donor with ulcerative colitis or Crohn's disease, or a healthy co-twin of an affected twin (not recorded which).

The CDR3: CASSYSSMGYEQYF. The chain uses TRBV6-5 and TRBJ2-7. The length of the CDR3 is 14 residues. CDR1 is MNHEY and CDR2 is SVGAGI in the germline V gene.

This chain links TRBV5-1 with TRBJ1-1; TCRdb indicates TRBD1, and absent DNA this call remains unverified. In germline, CDR1 is SGHRS, CDR2 YFSETQ. The CDR3 is made up of 16 amino acids. The CDR3 spells CASSREQGQRNTEAFF.

V is TRBV11-2 and J is TRBJ2-1; TCRdb designates TRBD1, a call that cannot be tested without DNA. The CDR3 is made up of 13 amino acids. Looked up from germline, CDR1 is SGHAT and CDR2 is FQNNGV. Here the CDR3 reads CASSHRQNNEQFF.

The chain recombines TRBV6-5 with TRBJ1-1. CDR3 length: 13 amino acids. The germline gives CDR1 MNHEY, CDR2 SVGAGI. The CDR3 reads CASSESSNTEAFF.

The V gene is TRBV7-9, the J gene TRBJ1-4. This CDR3 contains 12 residues. Germline V gene lookup returns CDR1 SEHNR and CDR2 FQNEAQ (reference sequence). CDR3 amino acids: CASSSSEEKLFF.

The V call is TRBV4-1, the J call TRBJ1-2. This CDR3 region has 16 residues. Looked up from germline, CDR1 is MGHRA and CDR2 is YSYEKL. The CDR3: CASSQDLGGSGYGYTF.